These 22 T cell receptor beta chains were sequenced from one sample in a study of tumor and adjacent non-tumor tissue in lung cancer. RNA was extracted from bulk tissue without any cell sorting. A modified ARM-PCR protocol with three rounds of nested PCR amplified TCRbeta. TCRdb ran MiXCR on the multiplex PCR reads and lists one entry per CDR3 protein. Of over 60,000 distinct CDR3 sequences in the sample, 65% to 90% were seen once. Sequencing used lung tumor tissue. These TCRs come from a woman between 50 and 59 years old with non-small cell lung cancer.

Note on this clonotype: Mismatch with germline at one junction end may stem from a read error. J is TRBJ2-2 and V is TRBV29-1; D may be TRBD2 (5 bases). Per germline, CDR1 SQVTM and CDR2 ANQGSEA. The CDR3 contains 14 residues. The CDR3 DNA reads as TGCAGGGTCTTAGGCCAGGTGCGGACCGGGGAGCGGTTTTTT. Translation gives CRVLGQVRTGERFF.

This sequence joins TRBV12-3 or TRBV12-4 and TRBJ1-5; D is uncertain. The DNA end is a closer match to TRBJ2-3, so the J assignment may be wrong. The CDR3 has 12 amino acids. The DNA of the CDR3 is TGTGCCAGCAGCAAGGTGGAACAGCCCCAGTATTTT. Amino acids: CASSKVEQPQYF.

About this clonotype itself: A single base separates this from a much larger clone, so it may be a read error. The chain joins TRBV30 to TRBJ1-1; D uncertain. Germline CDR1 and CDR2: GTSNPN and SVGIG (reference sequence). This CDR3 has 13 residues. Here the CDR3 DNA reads TGTGCCTGGCTGCCCGGGTTTAACACTGTAGCTTTCTTT. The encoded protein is CAWLPGFNTVAFF.

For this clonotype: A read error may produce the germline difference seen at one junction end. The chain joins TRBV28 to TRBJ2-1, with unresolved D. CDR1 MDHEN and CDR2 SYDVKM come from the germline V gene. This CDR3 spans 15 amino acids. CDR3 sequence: CASSLVDSSYKEQFF. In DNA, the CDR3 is TGTGCCAGCAGTTTGGTGGATAGTTCCTACAAAGAGCAGTTCTTC. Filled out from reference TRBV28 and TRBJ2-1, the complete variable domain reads DVKVTQSSRYLVKRTGEKVFLECVQDMDHENMFWYRQDPGLGLRLIYFSYDVKMKEKGDIPEGYSVSREKKERFSLILESASTNQTSMYLCASSLVDSSYKEQFFGPGTRLTVL.

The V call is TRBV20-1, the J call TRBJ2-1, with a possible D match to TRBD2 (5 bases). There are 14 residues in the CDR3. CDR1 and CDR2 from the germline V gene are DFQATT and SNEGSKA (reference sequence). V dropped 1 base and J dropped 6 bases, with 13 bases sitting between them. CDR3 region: CSARGLAGCNEQFF. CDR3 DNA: TGCAGTGCTAGAGGCCTAGCAGGATGCAATGAGCAGTTCTTC.

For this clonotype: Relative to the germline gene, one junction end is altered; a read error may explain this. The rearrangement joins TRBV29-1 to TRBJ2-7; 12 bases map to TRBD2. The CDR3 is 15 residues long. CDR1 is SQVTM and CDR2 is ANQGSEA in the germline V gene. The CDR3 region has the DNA TGCAGCGTCCACCTGACTAGCGGGAGAGGGTACGATCAGTATTTC. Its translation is CSVHLTSGRGYDQYF.

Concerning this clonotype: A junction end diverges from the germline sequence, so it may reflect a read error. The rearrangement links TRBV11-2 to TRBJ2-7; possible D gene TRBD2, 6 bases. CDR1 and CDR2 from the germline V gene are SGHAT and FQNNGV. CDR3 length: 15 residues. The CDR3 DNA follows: TGTACTAGCAGCATATCTCCGAGTCCCTCCTACGAGCTGTACTTC. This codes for CTSSISPSPSYELYF.

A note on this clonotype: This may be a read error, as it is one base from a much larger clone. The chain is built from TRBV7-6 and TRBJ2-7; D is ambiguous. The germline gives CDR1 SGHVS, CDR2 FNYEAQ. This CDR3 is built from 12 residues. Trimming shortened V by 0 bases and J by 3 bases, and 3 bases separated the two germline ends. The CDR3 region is CASSLAVYEQYF. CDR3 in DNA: TGTGCCAGCAGCTTAGCTGTCTACGAGCAGTACTTC.

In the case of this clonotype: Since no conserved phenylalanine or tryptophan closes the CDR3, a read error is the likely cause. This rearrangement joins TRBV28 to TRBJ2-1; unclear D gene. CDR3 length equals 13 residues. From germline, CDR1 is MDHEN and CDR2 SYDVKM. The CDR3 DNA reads TGTGCCAGCAGGGGTAGCTCCTACAAAGAGCAGTTCATC. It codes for CASRGSSYKEQFI.

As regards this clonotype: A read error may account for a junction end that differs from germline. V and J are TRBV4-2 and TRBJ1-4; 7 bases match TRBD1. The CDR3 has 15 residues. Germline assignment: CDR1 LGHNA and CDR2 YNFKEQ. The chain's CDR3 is CASSQVKGAGEKMFF. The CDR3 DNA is TGTGCCAGTAGCCAAGTCAAGGGGGCCGGGGAAAAAATGTTTTTT.

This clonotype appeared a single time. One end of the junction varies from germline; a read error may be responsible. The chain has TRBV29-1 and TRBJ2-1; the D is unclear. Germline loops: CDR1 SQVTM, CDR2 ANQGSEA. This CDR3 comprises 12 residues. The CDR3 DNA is TGCAGCGGTCTAGGTTCCTACAATGATCAGTTCTTC. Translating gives CSGLGSYNDQFF.

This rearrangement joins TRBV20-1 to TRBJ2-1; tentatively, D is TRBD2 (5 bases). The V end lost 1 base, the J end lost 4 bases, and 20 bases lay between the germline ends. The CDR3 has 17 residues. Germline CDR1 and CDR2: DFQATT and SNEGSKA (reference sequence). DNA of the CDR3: TGCAGTGCTAGAGCAGCCCGAGCGGTAGGGCTTTACAATGAGCAGTTCTTC. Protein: CSARAARAVGLYNEQFF.

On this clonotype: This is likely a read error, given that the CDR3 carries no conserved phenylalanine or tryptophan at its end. CDR3 sequence: CASNLGGPETQYI. In DNA, the CDR3 is TGTGCCAGCAATTTAGGGGGGCCAGAGACCCAGTACATC. The V and J genes are TRBV12-3 or TRBV12-4 and TRBJ2-5, with D perhaps being TRBD1 or TRBD2 (6 bases each). There are 13 residues in the CDR3.

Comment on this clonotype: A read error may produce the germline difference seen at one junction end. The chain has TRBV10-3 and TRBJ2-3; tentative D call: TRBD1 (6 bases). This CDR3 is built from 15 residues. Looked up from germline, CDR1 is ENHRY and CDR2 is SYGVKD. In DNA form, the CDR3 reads TGTGCCATCAGTGTTAGAGGACAGAGCACAGATACGCATTATTTT. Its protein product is CAISVRGQSTDTHYF.

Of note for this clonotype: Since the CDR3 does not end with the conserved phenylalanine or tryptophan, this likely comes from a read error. In DNA form, the CDR3 reads TGTGCCAGCAGATCCGGGACAGGGGCTTTCGGTGAGCAGTTCCTC. As protein: CASRSGTGAFGEQFL. The V call is TRBV6-2 or TRBV6-3, the J call TRBJ2-1; 10 bases agree with TRBD1. Germline CDR1 reads MNHEY; CDR2 reads SVGEGT. This CDR3 comprises 15 residues. V dropped 6 bases and J dropped 9; count of bases not matched to a gene: 11.

The CDR3 bases are TGTGCCAGCAGTCTGAATTGGGTTAGCGGGAGCTACGAGCAGTACTTC. It yields the protein CASSLNWVSGSYEQYF. This chain links TRBV6-5 with TRBJ2-7, with 9 bases fitting TRBD2. CDR3 length equals 16 residues. The germline V gene has CDR1 MNHEY and CDR2 SVGAGI. J gave up 3 bases and V 5 bases, and 11 bases lay outside the gene matches.

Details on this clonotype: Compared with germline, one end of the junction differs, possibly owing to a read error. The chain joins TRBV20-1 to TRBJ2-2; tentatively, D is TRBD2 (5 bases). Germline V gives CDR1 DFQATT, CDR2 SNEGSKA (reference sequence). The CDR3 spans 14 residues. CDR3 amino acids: CTASPSNRTGELFF. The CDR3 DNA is TGCACTGCTAGCCCCAGTAACCGGACCGGGGAGCTCTTTTTT.

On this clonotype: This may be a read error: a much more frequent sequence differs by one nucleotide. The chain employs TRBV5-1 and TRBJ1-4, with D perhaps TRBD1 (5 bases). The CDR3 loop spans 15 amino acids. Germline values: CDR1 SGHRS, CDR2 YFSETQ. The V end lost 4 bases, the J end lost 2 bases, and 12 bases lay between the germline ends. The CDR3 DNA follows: TGCGCCAGCAGCATACATGGGGCGACTAATGAAAAACTGTTTTTT. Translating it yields CASSIHGATNEKLFF.

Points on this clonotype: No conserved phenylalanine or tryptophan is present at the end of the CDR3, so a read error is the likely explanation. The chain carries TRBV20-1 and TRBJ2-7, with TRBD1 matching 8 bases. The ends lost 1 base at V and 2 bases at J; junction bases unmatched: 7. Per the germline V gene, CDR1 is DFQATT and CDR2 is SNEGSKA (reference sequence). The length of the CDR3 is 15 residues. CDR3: CSARGRTGWTYEQYL. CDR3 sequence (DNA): TGCAGTGCTAGAGGCAGGACAGGGTGGACCTACGAGCAGTACTTA.

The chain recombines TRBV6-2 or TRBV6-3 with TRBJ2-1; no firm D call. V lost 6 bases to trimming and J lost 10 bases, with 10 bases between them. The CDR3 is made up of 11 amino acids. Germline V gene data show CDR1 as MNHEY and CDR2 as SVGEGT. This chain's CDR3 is CASSIGFEQFF. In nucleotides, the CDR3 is TGTGCCAGCAGCATAGGTTTCGAGCAGTTCTTC.

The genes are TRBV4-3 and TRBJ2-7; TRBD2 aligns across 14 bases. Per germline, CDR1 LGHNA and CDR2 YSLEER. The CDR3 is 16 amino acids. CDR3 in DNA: TGCACGAGAAGCCCCAGACTAGCGGGAGGGGTTGGGGAGCAGTACTTC. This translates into CTRSPRLAGGVGEQYF.

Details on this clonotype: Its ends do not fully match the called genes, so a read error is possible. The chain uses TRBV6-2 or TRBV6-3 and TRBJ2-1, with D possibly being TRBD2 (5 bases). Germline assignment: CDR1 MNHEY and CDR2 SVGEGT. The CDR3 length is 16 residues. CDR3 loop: CASSPDRRGRLNEQLF. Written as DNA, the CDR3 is TGTGCCAGCAGCCCGGACCGGAGAGGGCGGTTGAATGAGCAGCTCTTC.